A selection of T cell receptor beta chains follows, all from one sample in a study of blood T cells in healthy people across ages. TCRdb called the 5' RACE reads again in MiXCR, with one record for every CDR3 protein. The sample includes under 950,000 distinct CDR3 sequences, about a fifth of them seen just once. The sample comprised blood. The receptors derive from a man in his 70s in good health. The CDR3 runs from the conserved cysteine through the conserved F or W. The D gene is left open where the match is weak. Clone size is given for some rows only: seen once, a few or many times, or a class if the clone is expanded.

TGTGCCAGCAGTGGCCAGGGGGTGAACACTGAAGCTTTCTTT	CASSGQGVNTEAFF	TRBJ1-1	TRBV2	14	TRBD1	few
TGCAGTGCTAGAGAGGGAGTGGTTGAAGCTTTCTTT	CSAREGVVEAFF	TRBJ1-1	TRBV20-1	12	NA	NA
TGTGCCAGCAGTTACCCGGACAGGGGGGAAGAGACCCAGTACTTC	CASSYPDRGEETQYF	TRBJ2-5	TRBV6-6	15	TRBD1	NA
TGTGCCAGCAGCTTGGTCCAGGGGAGAAATGAAAAACTGTTTTTT	CASSLVQGRNEKLFF	TRBJ1-4	TRBV5-6	15	NA	NA
TGCAGCGTTATTACTAAGGGTGGCGGGGCCAACGTCCTGACTTTC	CSVITKGGGANVLTF	TRBJ2-6	TRBV29-1	15	NA	few
TGTGCCAGCAGTTATAGAACGACCTTGAAGACCCAGTACTTC	CASSYRTTLKTQYF	TRBJ2-5	TRBV6-2/TRBV6-3	14	NA	few
TGCGCCAGCAGCCATTCTGACAGAACAACTAATGAAAAACTGTTTTTT	CASSHSDRTTNEKLFF	TRBJ1-4	TRBV4-1	16	NA	few
TGTGCCAGCAGCTTTAATCCAGCGGGGGCCAGCACAGATACGCAGTATTTT	CASSFNPAGASTDTQYF	TRBJ2-3	TRBV5-5	17	TRBD2	NA
TGCAGTGCTAGAGATGGGGGGCGGAATCAGCCCCAGCATTTT	CSARDGGRNQPQHF	TRBJ1-5	TRBV20-1	14	NA	NA
TGTGCCAGCAGCTTAGACAGTGCGGCTGGGGAGCAGTTCTTC	CASSLDSAAGEQFF	TRBJ2-1	TRBV7-2	14	NA	few
TGCGCCAGCAGCATGGCCGGGACAGGGTTCCACGGGCAGTACTTC	CASSMAGTGFHGQYF	TRBJ2-7	TRBV5-1	15	TRBD1	few
TGCGCCAGCAGCGGACAGTTTAACTATGGCTACACCTTC	CASSGQFNYGYTF	TRBJ1-2	TRBV5-1	13	NA	NA
TGTGCCAGCAGTTTATTGTGGTTAGCTAACTATGGCTACACCTTC	CASSLLWLANYGYTF	TRBJ1-2	TRBV12-3/TRBV12-4	15	NA	few
TGTGCCACCCGCTCGACTGGGTCGAACATTCAGTACTTC	CATRSTGSNIQYF	TRBJ2-4	TRBV15	13	NA	few
TGTGCCAGCAGTCTACAGGGGACCGCAAACACTGAAGCTTTCTTT	CASSLQGTANTEAFF	TRBJ1-1	TRBV6-5	15	TRBD1	few
TGTGCCAGCAGCCAAGTGGGGACGGTGCAGTACTTC	CASSQVGTVQYF	TRBJ2-5	TRBV3-1	12	NA	NA